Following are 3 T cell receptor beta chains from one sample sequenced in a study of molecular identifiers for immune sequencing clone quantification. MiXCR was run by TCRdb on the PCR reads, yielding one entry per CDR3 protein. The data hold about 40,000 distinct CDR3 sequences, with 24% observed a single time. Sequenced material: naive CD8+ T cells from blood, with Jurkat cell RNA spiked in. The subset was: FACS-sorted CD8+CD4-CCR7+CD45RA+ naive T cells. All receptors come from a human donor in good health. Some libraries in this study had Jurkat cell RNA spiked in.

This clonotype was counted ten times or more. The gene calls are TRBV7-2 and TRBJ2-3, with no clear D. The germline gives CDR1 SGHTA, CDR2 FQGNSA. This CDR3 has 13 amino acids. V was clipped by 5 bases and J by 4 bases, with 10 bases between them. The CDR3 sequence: CASSGRLPDTQYF. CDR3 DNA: TGTGCCAGCAGCGGACGCTTGCCAGATACGCAGTATTTT.

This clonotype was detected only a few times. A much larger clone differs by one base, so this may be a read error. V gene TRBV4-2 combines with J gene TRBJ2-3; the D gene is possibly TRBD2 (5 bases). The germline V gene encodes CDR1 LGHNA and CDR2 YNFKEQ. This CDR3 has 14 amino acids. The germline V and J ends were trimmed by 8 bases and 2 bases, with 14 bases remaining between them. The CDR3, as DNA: TGTGCCAGCGGCCCGGACGGACTCACAGATACGCAGTATTTT. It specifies CASGPDGLTDTQYF.

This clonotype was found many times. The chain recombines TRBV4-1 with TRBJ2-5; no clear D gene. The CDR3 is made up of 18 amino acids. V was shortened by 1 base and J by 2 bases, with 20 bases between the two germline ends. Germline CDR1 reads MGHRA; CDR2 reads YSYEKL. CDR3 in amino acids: CASSQVSGLRVPQETQYF. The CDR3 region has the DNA TGCGCCAGCAGCCAAGTTTCTGGTCTAAGAGTCCCTCAAGAGACCCAGTACTTC.